Listed below are T cell receptor beta chains from one sample, sequenced in a study of blood T cell repertoires in COVID-19. This table comes from immunoSEQ multiplex PCR, and its TCRdb copy is limited to in-frame clones, with some not included. Of around 260,000 clones listed, more than 85% are singletons. Sequencing was carried out using peripheral blood. These TCRs come from a man under 40 with acute or convalescent COVID-19. The CDR3 runs from the conserved cysteine through the conserved F or W. The D gene is left open where the match is weak. Clone size is given for some rows only: seen once, a few or many times, or a class if the clone is expanded.

>TRBJ2-5|-|TRBV12-3/TRBV12-4|TRBD1
CASRQGALETQYF
TGTGCCAGCCGCCAGGGGGCGTTGGAGACCCAGTACTTC
>TRBJ1-1|-|TRBV9|TRBD1
CASSGVGTAEEAFF
TGTGCCAGCAGCGGCGTTGGGACAGCCGAAGAAGCTTTCTTT
>TRBJ1-5|-|TRBV10-1|-
CASSAGGPYSNQPQHF
TGCGCCAGCAGTGCGGGGGGACCTTATAGCAATCAGCCCCAGCATTTT
>TRBJ1-5|-|TRBV28|TRBD1
CASSYMTGASNQPQHF
TGTGCCAGCAGCTATATGACAGGGGCTAGCAATCAGCCCCAGCATTTT
>TRBJ1-2|-|TRBV7-3|-
CASSLGPTEKPSNYGYTF
TGTGCCAGCAGCTTAGGGCCCACAGAGAAGCCATCTAACTATGGCTACACCTTC
>TRBJ1-5|-|TRBV19|TRBD1
CASSGGGYQPQHF
TGTGCCAGTAGTGGAGGGGGCTATCAGCCCCAGCATTTT
>TRBJ1-5|once|TRBV2|-
CASQVRSNQPQHF
TGTGCCAGTCAGGTGAGAAGCAATCAGCCCCAGCATTTT
>TRBJ1-1|-|TRBV20-1|-
CSAPKHTEAFF
TGCAGTGCCCCTAAACACACTGAAGCTTTCTTT
>TRBJ1-6|-|TRBV19|-
CASSRDTGNSPLHF
TGTGCCAGTAGCAGGGACACCGGAAATTCACCCCTCCACTTT
>TRBJ2-7|-|TRBV3-1/TRBV3-2|-
CASSQGATEQYF
TGTGCCAGCAGCCAAGGGGCAACCGAGCAGTACTTC
>TRBJ2-3|once|TRBV6-6|-
CASNTRDTQYF
TGTGCCAGCAATACGAGGGATACGCAGTATTTT
>TRBJ2-3|-|TRBV9|-
CASSVEGGGTDTQYF
TGTGCCAGCAGCGTAGAAGGGGGGGGCACAGATACGCAGTATTTT
>TRBJ2-7|-|TRBV5-4|-
CASSLDPGATKYEQYF
TGTGCCAGCAGCTTGGACCCTGGCGCGACAAAATACGAGCAGTACTTC
>TRBJ2-5|once|TRBV6-5|-
CASNREETQYF
TGTGCCAGCAACCGGGAAGAGACCCAGTACTTC
>TRBJ1-1|-|TRBV23-1|-
CAIMAGSRNTEAFF
TGCGCCATTATGGCAGGGTCTCGGAACACTGAAGCTTTCTTT
>TRBJ1-1|-|TRBV5-6|TRBD1
CASSPTDRRNTEAFF
TGTGCCAGCAGCCCGACGGACAGGAGGAACACTGAAGCTTTCTTT
>TRBJ1-2|-|TRBV6-5|-
CASSPQMFYGYTF
TGTGCCAGCAGCCCACAAATGTTCTATGGCTACACCTTC
>TRBJ1-3|-|TRBV18|TRBD1
CASSPDRAGNTIYF
TGTGCCAGCTCACCAGACAGGGCTGGAAACACCATATATTTT
>TRBJ1-2|-|TRBV6-5|TRBD1
CASRDREDYGYTF
TGTGCCAGCAGAGACAGGGAAGATTATGGCTACACCTTC
>TRBJ1-1|few|TRBV30|TRBD1
CAWTGTGWGREAFF
TGTGCCTGGACCGGGACAGGGTGGGGTAGGGAAGCTTTCTTT
>TRBJ1-2|-|TRBV27|-
CASSSGRGGGYGYTF
TGTGCCAGCAGTTCCGGGAGGGGAGGGGGCTATGGCTACACCTTC
>TRBJ1-1|-|TRBV28|-
CASSSTGYRTAPGLNTEAFF
TGTGCCAGCAGTTCAACCGGGTACAGGACGGCGCCCGGTCTGAACACTGAAGCTTTCTTT
>TRBJ1-4|-|TRBV3-1/TRBV3-2|TRBD1
CASSHNRGTTNEKLFF
TGTGCCAGCAGCCACAACAGGGGGACAACTAATGAAAAACTGTTTTTT
>TRBJ2-2|-|TRBV29-1|-
CSVGVGVPGELFF
TGCAGCGTTGGGGTAGGGGTTCCCGGGGAGCTGTTTTTT
>TRBJ2-3|-|TRBV9|-
CASSVSPGGDTQYF
TGTGCCAGCAGCGTATCCCCCGGTGGAGATACGCAGTATTTT
>TRBJ2-2|-|TRBV5-1|TRBD1
CASSGGPTGRTGELFF
TGCGCCAGCAGCGGAGGACCGACAGGGCGAACCGGGGAGCTGTTTTTT
>TRBJ2-1|-|TRBV19|-
CASSIWVRSDNEQFF
TGTGCCAGTAGTATATGGGTGCGGTCGGATAATGAGCAGTTCTTC
>TRBJ2-3|-|TRBV10-2|TRBD2
CASGTSSITDTQYF
TGCGCCAGCGGGACTAGCAGTATCACAGATACGCAGTATTTT
>TRBJ2-7|-|TRBV18|TRBD2
CASSPGRQTYEQYF
TGTGCCAGCTCGCCCGGGAGGCAAACCTACGAGCAGTACTTC
>TRBJ1-1|-|TRBV5-1|-
CASTQGPPNTEAFF
TGCGCCAGCACCCAGGGCCCCCCGAACACTGAAGCTTTCTTT
>TRBJ2-1|-|TRBV13|-
CASSSSRNEQFF
TGTGCCAGCAGCTCCTCTAGAAATGAGCAGTTCTTC
>TRBJ2-1|few|TRBV7-9|-
CASSLVGDNEQFF
TGTGCCAGCAGCTTAGTGGGAGACAATGAGCAGTTCTTC
>TRBJ1-1|-|TRBV7-9|-
CASSQNAAGDEAFF
TGTGCCAGCAGCCAAAACGCAGCGGGCGATGAAGCTTTCTTT
>TRBJ2-2|-|TRBV12-5|-
CASGLAQAGELFF
TGTGCTAGTGGTTTGGCGCAGGCCGGGGAGCTGTTTTTT
>TRBJ2-4|-|TRBV15|-
CATSDSYIQYF
TGTGCCACCAGTGATAGTTACATTCAGTACTTC
>TRBJ2-2|-|TRBV19|TRBD1
CASSMGQGERVGGELFF
TGTGCCAGTAGTATGGGACAGGGGGAGCGAGTCGGCGGGGAGCTGTTTTTT
>TRBJ1-3|-|TRBV4-2|-
CASSQNILGTNYGNTIYF
TGTGCCAGCAGCCAAAACATCCTGGGGACAAATTACGGAAACACCATATATTTT